This T cell receptor beta chain emerged from a study of T cells in tuberculosis. Study-wide context: T cells were selected with CD1B tetramers loaded with glucose monomycolate.

Generated by immunoSEQ multiplex PCR, the TCRdb table keeps only in-frame clones and is missing some. Of just under 45,000 clones in the sample, roughly 94% were seen once. Study results and caveats: Smaller alpha distances in active tuberculosis partly reflected shorter CDR3-alpha lengths.

Concerning this clone: Its antigen remains unidentified.

Germline CDR1 is WSHSY and CDR2 is SAAADI. The CDR3 runs 14 residues. V was shortened by 4 bases and J by 1 base, with 8 bases between the two germline ends. The sequenced material came from PBMCs. The V and J genes are TRBV10-2 and TRBJ2-1; no clear D. This receptor was identified in a donor aged 5 to 30 with latent tuberculosis or without tuberculosis infection. Some clones in this sample may be carry-over from other donors' samples. The CDR3 DNA is TGCGCCAGCAGTGTTGCGGATTCCTACAATGAGCAGTTCTTC. It yields the protein CASSVADSYNEQFF.